This T cell receptor (beta chain) comes out of a study of blood T cell repertoires in COVID-19. Study-wide context: COVID-19 samples collected from the United States, Italy and Spain covered acute and convalescent phases.

This clone was seen only a few times. Allocation to cohorts depended on clinical history reported by the participants. Original analysis: Estimation of nucleated cell counts was performed using reference gene primer amplification. Clones were sequenced by immunoSEQ multiplex PCR, and TCRdb holds only the in-frame ones, with some missing. D and trimming come from the DNA, and the V and J calls and clone size come from that table. The data contain a few hundred thousand clones, around 90% of them singletons. The CDR3 totals 12 residues. Germline values: CDR1 SGHAT, CDR2 FQNNGV. V lost 1 base, J lost 10 bases, and 11 bases lay in between.

This receptor was identified in a woman aged 18-29 years with acute COVID-19. Sequencing was done on a sample of PBMCs or T cells enriched from blood (not recorded which). The rearrangement links TRBV11-2 to TRBJ2-7; D might be TRBD1 (6 bases). The DNA for the CDR3 is TGTGCCAGCAGCTTAGTTGAGGGGGATCAGTACTTC. Protein: CASSLVEGDQYF.